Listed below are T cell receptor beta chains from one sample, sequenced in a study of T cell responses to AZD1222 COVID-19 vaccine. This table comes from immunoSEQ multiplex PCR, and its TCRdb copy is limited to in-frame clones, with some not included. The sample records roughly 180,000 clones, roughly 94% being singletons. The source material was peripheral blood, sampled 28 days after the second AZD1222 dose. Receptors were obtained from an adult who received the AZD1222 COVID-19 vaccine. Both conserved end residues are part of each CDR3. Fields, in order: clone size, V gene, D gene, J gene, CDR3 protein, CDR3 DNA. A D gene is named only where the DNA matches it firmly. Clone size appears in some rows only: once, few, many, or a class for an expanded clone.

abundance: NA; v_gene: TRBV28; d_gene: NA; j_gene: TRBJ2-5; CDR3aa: CASRYQETQYF; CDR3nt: TGTGCTTCACGGTACCAAGAGACCCAGTACTTC
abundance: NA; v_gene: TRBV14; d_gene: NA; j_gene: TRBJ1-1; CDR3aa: CASSQVIGDTTEAFF; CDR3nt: TGTGCCAGCAGCCAAGTAATTGGGGACACCACTGAAGCTTTCTTT
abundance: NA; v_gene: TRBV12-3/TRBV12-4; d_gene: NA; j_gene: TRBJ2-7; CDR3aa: CASMRRRAYEQYF; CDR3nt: TGTGCCAGCATGAGGAGGCGGGCCTACGAGCAGTACTTC
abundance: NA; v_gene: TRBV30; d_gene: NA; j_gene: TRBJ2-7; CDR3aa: CAWSKSVSYEQYF; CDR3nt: TGTGCCTGGAGTAAGTCAGTTTCCTACGAGCAGTACTTC
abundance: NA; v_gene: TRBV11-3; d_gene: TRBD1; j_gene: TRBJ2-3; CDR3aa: CASSFEGTAAADTQYF; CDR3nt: TGTGCCAGCAGCTTTGAAGGGACAGCTGCTGCAGATACGCAGTATTTT
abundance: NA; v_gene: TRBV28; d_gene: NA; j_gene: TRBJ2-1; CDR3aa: CASSLTRPGSYEQFF; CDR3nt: TGTGCCAGCAGCCTCACTCGGCCGGGGAGTTATGAGCAGTTCTTC
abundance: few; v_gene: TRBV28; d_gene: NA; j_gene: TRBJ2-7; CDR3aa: CASSSTVSSYEQYF; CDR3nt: TGTGCCAGCAGTTCGACAGTTAGCTCCTACGAGCAGTACTTC
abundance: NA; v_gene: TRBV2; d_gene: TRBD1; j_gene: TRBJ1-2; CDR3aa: CASSQDRGLGGYTF; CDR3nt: TGTGCCAGCAGCCAAGACAGGGGGCTTGGCGGCTACACCTTC
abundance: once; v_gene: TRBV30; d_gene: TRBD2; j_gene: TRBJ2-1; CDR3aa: CAWSGFHRTSGGYNEQFF; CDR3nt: TGTGCCTGGAGTGGGTTTCATCGGACTAGCGGAGGTTACAATGAGCAGTTCTTC
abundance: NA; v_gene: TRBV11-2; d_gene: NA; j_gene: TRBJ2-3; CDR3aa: CASSLITDTQYF; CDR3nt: TGTGCCAGCAGCTTAATCACAGATACGCAGTATTTT
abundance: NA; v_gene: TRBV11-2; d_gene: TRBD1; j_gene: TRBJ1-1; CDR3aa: CASSLISGGVNTEAFF; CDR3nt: TGTGCCAGCAGCTTAATTTCAGGGGGGGTGAACACTGAAGCTTTCTTT
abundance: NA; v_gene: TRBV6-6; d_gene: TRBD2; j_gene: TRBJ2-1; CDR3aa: CASSYQGLAGNNEQFF; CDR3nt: TGTGCCAGCAGTTACCAAGGACTAGCGGGAAACAATGAGCAGTTCTTC
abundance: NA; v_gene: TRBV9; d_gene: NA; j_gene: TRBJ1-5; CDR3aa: CASSGPRPSGFSQPQHF; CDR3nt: TGTGCCAGCAGCGGGCCTCGGCCCTCAGGGTTTAGTCAGCCCCAGCATTTT
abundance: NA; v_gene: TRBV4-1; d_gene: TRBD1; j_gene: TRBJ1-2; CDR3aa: CASSRSTGTGNYGYTF; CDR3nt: TGCGCCAGCAGCCGAAGCACCGGGACAGGGAACTATGGCTACACCTTC
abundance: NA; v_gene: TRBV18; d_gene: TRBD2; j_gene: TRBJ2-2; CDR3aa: CASSLGLVDNTGELFF; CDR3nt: TGTGCCAGCTCACTAGGACTAGTGGACAACACCGGGGAGCTGTTTTTT
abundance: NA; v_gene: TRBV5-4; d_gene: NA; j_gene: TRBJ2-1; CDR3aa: CASSVRGYNEQFF; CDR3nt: TGTGCCAGCAGCGTTCGAGGGTACAATGAGCAGTTCTTC
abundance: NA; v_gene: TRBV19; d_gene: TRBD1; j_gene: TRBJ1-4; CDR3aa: CASSFWTGPEKLFF; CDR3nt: TGTGCCAGTAGTTTCTGGACAGGCCCTGAAAAACTGTTTTTT
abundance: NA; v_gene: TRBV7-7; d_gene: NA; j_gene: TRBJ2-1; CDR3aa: CASSVGSNSYNEQFF; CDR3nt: TGTGCTAGCAGCGTGGGTAGTAACTCGTACAATGAGCAGTTCTTC
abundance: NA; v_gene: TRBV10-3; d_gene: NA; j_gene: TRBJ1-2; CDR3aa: CAISKEGSGHTF; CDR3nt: TGTGCCATCAGTAAGGAGGGGAGTGGCCACACCTTC